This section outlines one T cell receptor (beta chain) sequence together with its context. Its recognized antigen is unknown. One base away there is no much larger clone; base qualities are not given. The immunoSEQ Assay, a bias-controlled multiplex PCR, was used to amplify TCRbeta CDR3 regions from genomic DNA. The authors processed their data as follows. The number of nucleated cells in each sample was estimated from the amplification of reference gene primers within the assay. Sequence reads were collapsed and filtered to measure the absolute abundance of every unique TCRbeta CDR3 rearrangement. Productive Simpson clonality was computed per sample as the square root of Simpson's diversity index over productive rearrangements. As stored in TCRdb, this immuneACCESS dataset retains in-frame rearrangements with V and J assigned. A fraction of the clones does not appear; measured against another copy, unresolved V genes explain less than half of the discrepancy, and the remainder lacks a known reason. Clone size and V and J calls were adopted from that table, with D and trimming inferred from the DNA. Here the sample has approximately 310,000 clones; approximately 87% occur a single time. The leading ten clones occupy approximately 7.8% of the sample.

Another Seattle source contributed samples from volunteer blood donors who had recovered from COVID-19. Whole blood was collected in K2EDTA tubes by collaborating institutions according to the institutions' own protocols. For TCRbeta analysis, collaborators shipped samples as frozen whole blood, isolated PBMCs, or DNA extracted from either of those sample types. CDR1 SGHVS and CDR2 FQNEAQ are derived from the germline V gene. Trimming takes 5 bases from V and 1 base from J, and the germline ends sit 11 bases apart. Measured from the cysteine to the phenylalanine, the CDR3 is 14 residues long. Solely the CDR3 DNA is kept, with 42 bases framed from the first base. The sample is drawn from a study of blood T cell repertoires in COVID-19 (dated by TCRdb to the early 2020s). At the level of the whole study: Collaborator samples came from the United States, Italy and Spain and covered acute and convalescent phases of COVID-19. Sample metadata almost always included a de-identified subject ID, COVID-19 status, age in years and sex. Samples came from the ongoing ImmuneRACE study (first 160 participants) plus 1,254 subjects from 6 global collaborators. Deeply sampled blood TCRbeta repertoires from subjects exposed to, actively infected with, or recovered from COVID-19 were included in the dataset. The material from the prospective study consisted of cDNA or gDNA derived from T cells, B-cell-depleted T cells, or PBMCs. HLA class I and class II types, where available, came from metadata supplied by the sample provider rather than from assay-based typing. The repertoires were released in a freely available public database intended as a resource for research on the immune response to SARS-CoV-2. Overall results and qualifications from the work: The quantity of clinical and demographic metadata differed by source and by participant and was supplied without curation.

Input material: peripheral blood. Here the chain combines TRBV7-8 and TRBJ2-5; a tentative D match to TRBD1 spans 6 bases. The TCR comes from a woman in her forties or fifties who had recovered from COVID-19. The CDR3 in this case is CASSVGAAQETQYF. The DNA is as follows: TGTGCCAGCAGCGTGGGGGCAGCCCAAGAGACCCAGTACTTC. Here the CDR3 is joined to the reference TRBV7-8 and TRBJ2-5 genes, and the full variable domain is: GAGVSQSPRYKVAKRGQDVALRCDPISGHVSLFWYQQALGQGPEFLTYFQNEAQLDKSGLPSDRFFAERPEGSVSTLKIQRTQQEDSAVYLCASSVGAAQETQYFGPGTRLLVL.